This TCR beta chain originates from a study of technical replicates of blood from a handful of donors. Some clones are missing from TCRdb's copy, which holds only in-frame ones; the method was immunoSEQ multiplex PCR. The table lists tens of thousands of clones, about 93% of them singletons, with around 4.2% in the top ten. Germline V lookup: CDR1 SGDLS, CDR2 YYNGEE. J was trimmed by 3 bases and V by 0 bases; bases with no gene match: 7. The CDR3 runs to 18 residues. This receptor was obtained from a human donor in good health. Some clones in this sample may be carry-over from other donors' samples. The V gene is TRBV9, the J gene TRBJ2-6; TRBD1 aligns across 9 bases. Input material: PBMCs. DNA of the CDR3: TGTGCCAGCAGCGTAGGGGACAGGGCTGAGGGTGGGGCCAACGTCCTGACTTTC. Its protein product is CASSVGDRAEGGANVLTF.